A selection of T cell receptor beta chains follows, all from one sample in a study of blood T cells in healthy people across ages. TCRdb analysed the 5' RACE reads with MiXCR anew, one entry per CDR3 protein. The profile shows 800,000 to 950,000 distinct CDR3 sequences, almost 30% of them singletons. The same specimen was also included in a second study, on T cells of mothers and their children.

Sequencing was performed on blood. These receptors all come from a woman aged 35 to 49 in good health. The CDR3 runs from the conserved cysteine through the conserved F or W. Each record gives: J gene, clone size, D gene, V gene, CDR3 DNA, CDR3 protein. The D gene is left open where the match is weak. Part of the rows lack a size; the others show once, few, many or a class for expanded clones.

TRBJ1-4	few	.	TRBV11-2	TGTGCCAGCAGCTTAGGGACAGTCACTGAAAAACGGTTTTTT	CASSLGTVTEKRFF
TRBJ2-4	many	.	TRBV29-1	TGCAGCGTTGAGGGCACAGTGGAGAGTGGGGAAAACATTCAGTACTTC	CSVEGTVESGENIQYF
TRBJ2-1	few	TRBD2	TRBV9	TGTGCCAGCAGTGAATGGGCGGGGGGGAACAATGAGCAGTTCTTC	CASSEWAGGNNEQFF
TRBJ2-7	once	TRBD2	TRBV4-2	TGTGCCAGCAGCCAAGGGACTAGCGGGAGCTCCTACGAGCAGTACTTC	CASSQGTSGSSYEQYF
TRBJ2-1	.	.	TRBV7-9	TGTGCCAGCAGCGCCCGGAACAATGAGCAGTTCTTC	CASSARNNEQFF
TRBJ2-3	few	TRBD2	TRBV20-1	TGCAGTGCTATCGCTAGCGGGGCCCGCACAGATACGCAGTATTTT	CSAIASGARTDTQYF
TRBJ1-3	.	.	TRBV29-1	TGCAGCGTTGAAGATCGCGGGGGTTCAGGAAACACCATATATTTT	CSVEDRGGSGNTIYF
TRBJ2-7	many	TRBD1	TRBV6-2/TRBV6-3	TGTGCCAGCTCATACAGGGGCCCCTCCTACGAGCAGTACTTC	CASSYRGPSYEQYF
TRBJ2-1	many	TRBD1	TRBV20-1	TGCAGTGCCAGCAAGCCGGACAGGGGGGGTAATGCGCAGTTCTTC	CSASKPDRGGNAQFF
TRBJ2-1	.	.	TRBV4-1	TGCGCCAGCAGCCAAGGTGAGGGGTTGCGCGACAATGAGCAGTTCTTC	CASSQGEGLRDNEQFF
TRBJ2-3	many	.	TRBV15	TGTGCCACCAGCGCTGGGCGGCTTCCCACAGATACGCAGTATTTT	CATSAGRLPTDTQYF
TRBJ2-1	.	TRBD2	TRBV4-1	TGCGCCAGCAGCCAACCTCGGCGGGGGTCCTACAATGAGCAGTTCTTC	CASSQPRRGSYNEQFF
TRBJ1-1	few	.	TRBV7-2	TGTGCCAGCAGCTTAGTAGGAAAGAACACTGAAGCTTTCTTT	CASSLVGKNTEAFF
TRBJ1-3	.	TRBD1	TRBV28	TGTGCCGCACAGGGGGCGCCGCAGAACACCATATATTTT	CAAQGAPQNTIYF
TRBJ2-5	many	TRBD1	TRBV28	TGTGCCAGCAGGGTCTCCGGACAGGGGGCTGTGACCCAGTACTTC	CASRVSGQGAVTQYF
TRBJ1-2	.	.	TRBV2	TGTGCCAGCAGTGAGGGGGGTACCTATGGCTACACCTTC	CASSEGGTYGYTF
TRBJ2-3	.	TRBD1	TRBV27	TGTGCCAGCAGTTTATGGGGACAGACAGATACGCAGTATTTT	CASSLWGQTDTQYF
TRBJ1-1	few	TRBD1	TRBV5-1	TGCGCCAGCAGCTTTGACAGGGTGAGGGGAACTGAAGCTTTCTTT	CASSFDRVRGTEAFF
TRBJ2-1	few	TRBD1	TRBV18	TGTGCCAGCTCTCCCCGGGACAGGGGGCTGGACAATGAGCAGTTCTTC	CASSPRDRGLDNEQFF
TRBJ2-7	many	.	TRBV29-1	TGCAGCGTTGATGATGATAGCTCCTACGAGCAGTACTTC	CSVDDDSSYEQYF
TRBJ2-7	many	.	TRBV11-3	TGTGCCAGCAGCTTATTTTCGGGGGTCGCCTACGAGCAGTACTTC	CASSLFSGVAYEQYF
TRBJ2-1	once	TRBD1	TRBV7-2	TGTGCCTGCAGCTCCGACAGGGGGAATGAGCAGTTCTTC	CACSSDRGNEQFF
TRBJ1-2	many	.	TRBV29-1	TGCAGCGTTCTGGAACAGGGAAATAACTATGGCTACACCTTC	CSVLEQGNNYGYTF
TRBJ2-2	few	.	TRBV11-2	TGTGCCAGCAGCTTAGATCGAGCGGGGGAGCTGTTTTTT	CASSLDRAGELFF
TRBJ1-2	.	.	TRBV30	TGTGCCTGGAGGAGAGGAGACTATGGCTACACCTTC	CAWRRGDYGYTF
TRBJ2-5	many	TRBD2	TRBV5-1	TGCGCCAGCAGCATCGGGGCTAGCGGGAAAGAGACCCAGTACTTC	CASSIGASGKETQYF
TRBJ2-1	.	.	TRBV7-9	TGTGCCAGCAGCTTAAGGGGCAGCAGAGAAAACAATGAGCAGTTCTTC	CASSLRGSRENNEQFF
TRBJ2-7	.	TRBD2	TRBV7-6	TGTGCCAGCAGCTTAGCGCGGGTGGGGACTAGCGGGGCCTACGAGCAGTACTTC	CASSLARVGTSGAYEQYF
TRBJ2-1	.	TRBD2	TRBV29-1	TGCAGCTTCTGGACTAGTCGGGAGCAGTTCTTC	CSFWTSREQFF
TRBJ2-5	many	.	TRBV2	TGTGCCAGCAGGAGGGGCTTACAAGAGACCCAGTACTTC	CASRRGLQETQYF
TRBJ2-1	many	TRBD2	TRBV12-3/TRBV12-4	TGTGCCAGCAGTCCTTGGACTAGCGGGGGGATGGATGAGCAGTTCTTC	CASSPWTSGGMDEQFF
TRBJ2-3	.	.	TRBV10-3	TGTGCCATCAGTGAGTCGATAGGGTCAGATACGCAGTATTTT	CAISESIGSDTQYF
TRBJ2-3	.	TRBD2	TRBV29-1	TGCAGCGCCCGGGGGGACGGCACAGATACGCAGTATTTT	CSARGDGTDTQYF